This TCR beta chain stems from a study of control samples from healthy donors and cancer patients. The germline CDR1 and CDR2 sequences are LGHNT and FRNRAP. Deletions cut 1 base from V and 2 bases from J, with 6 bases between. The CDR3 has 13 residues. Clones were sequenced by immunoSEQ multiplex PCR, and TCRdb holds only the in-frame ones, with some missing. This sample carries about 65,000 clones, 90% of them seen once, and the ten largest clones take 0.95% to 1.5%. Specimen: PBMCs. The sequence was obtained from a woman between 45 and 60 years old with colorectal cancer. The chain carries TRBV12-5 and TRBJ2-7; D is ambiguous. The CDR3 sequence is CASGLDQAYEQYF. CDR3 DNA sequence: TGTGCTAGTGGTTTGGACCAAGCCTACGAGCAGTACTTC.